This TCR beta chain was obtained from a study of blood T cells in healthy people across ages. The authors ran a second PCR of about 6 to 11 cycles using a sample-barcoded 5' primer and a J-beta primer mix. Tagging of each cDNA molecule was performed by a template-switch adaptor with 12 random nucleotides. TCRdb analysed the 5' RACE reads with MiXCR anew, one entry per CDR3 protein. The table includes about 800,000 distinct CDR3 sequences, 25% detected once. V was shortened by 8 bases and J by 2 bases, with 15 bases between the two germline ends. The CDR3 runs to 14 residues. Germline CDR1 reads LGHDT; CDR2 reads YNNKEL (reference sequence). The same data also contributed to another study, on T cells of mothers and their children. Per that paper: Slightly higher, non-significant overlap characterized related mother-child pairs relative to unrelated pairs.

The sequenced material came from blood. This receptor was obtained from a boy aged 5-17 years in good health. The genes are TRBV3-1 and TRBJ1-1; no reliable D call. CDR3 loop: CASGPAAHNTEAFF. In DNA form, the CDR3 reads TGTGCCAGCGGACCCGCGGCCCATAACACTGAAGCTTTCTTT.